Listed here is a single T cell receptor beta chain. The antigen is unknown. The data belong to a study of cytomegalovirus exposure and HLA in healthy donors. The CDR3 extends over 14 amino acids. CDR1 is SGHTA and CDR2 is FQGNSA in the germline V gene. Deletions cut 4 bases from V and 5 bases from J, with 14 bases between. The study's findings and limits: A later analysis by the authors found several of the most significant clusters apparently linked to common viral pathogens.

The primer mix had 60 Vbeta and 13 Jbeta primers. Libraries were prepared by immunoSEQ multiplex PCR; TCRdb keeps only in-frame clonotypes and omits some of them. The sample carries 50,000 to 65,000 clones, about 69% recorded once. The material sequenced was PBMCs. V gene TRBV7-2 combines with J gene TRBJ1-2; D may be TRBD1 (5 bases). This clonotype was obtained from a woman younger than 45 in good health and CMV-seronegative. Here the CDR3 reads CASSSGRGEYGYTF. The CDR3 coding sequence is TGTGCCAGCAGCTCAGGTCGGGGGGAATATGGCTACACCTTC.